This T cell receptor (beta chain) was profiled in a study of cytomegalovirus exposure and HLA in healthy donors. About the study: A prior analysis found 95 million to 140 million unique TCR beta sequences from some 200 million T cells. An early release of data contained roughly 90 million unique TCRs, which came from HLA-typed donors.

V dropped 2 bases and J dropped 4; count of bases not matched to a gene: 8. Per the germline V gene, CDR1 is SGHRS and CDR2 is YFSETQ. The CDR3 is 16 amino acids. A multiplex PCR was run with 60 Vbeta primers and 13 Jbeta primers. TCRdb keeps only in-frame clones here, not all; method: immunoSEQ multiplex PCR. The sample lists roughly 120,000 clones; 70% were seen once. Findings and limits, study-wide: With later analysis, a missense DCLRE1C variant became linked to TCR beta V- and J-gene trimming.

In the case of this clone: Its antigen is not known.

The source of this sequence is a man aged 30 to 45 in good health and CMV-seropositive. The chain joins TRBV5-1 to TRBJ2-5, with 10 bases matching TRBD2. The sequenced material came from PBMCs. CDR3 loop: CASSLSASGGAETQYF. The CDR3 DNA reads TGCGCCAGCAGCTTATCGGCTAGCGGGGGTGCAGAGACCCAGTACTTC.